This T cell receptor beta chain was recorded in a study of CD8 T cells in ankylosing spondylitis (dated 2017 in TCRdb). Turning to the overall study: To find TCR variants linked to disease, the study profiled T cell receptor beta repertoires in ankylosing spondylitis patients and healthy donors. The whole study cohort included over 85 healthy donors and over 20 ankylosing spondylitis patients. Peripheral blood was sampled, and synovial fluid was additionally collected from ankylosing spondylitis patients. Findings and caveats that apply to the study as a whole: The disease-linked clones showed a CD8+ phenotype and occurred at relatively low frequencies in peripheral blood. A TCR beta motif made up of several highly homologous amino acid variants appeared to be characteristic of blood from ankylosing spondylitis patients. Some TCR beta motif variants had previously been reported in synovial fluid and blood of reactive arthritis patients, which suggested common disease-initiation mechanisms. The disease-linked clones were reported to be significantly enriched in matched synovial fluid samples from ankylosing spondylitis patients.

The data were produced on an Illumina HiSeq 2500. TCR beta libraries were prepared by quantitative 5'-RACE with molecular barcodes. Concerning the study's data processing: A new computational method based on a probabilistic model of VDJ rearrangement was used to identify disease-linked TCR variants. TCRdb trimmed public reads at Q25 via fastp, called clones via MiXCR and kept in-frame beta chains. All rows with the same CDR3 protein become a single entry with the most common DNA and genes. None of the V and J calls come from the authors' own analysis; TCRdb made them. Counted in this sample were 230,000 or so distinct CDR3 sequences; about 18% of them appeared once. The top ten clones comprise around 30% of the sample. Germline trimming: 2 bases from V, 2 bases from J; junction bases outside gene matches: 6. From cysteine to phenylalanine, the CDR3 is 17 amino acids long. This entry keeps only the CDR3 DNA: 51 bases, framed from base 1. Via the germline V gene, CDR1 is SGHRS and CDR2 YFSETQ.

Points on this clonotype: Its antigen is still unknown. Base qualities were left out, and no much larger clone turns up one base away.

The specimen was blood, either unsorted or a sorted T cell fraction (not recorded which). Recombination connected TRBV5-1 to TRBJ2-6; TRBD1 fits 8 bases in the junction. This receptor was obtained from a male donor with ankylosing spondylitis or in good health (not recorded which). The CDR3 reads CASSLKTGDPGANVLTF. The bases read TGCGCCAGCAGCTTAAAGACAGGGGACCCTGGGGCCAACGTCCTGACTTTC.